These 4 T cell receptor beta chains share one sample of origin, sequenced in a study of blood T cell repertoires in COVID-19. Assay used: immunoSEQ multiplex PCR; TCRdb lists only in-frame clones, some missing. Of approximately 310,000 clones in the sample, 87% are singletons; the top ten hold roughly 7.1%. Sequencing was done on a sample of peripheral blood. The receptors come from a woman aged 50 to 60 who had recovered from COVID-19.

The genes are TRBV5-6 and TRBJ2-7; the match to TRBD1 covers 10 bases. This CDR3 comprises 15 residues. The germline CDR1 and CDR2 sequences are SGHDT and YYEEEE. V lost 4 bases, J lost 4 bases, and 8 bases stayed unmatched. The CDR3 spells CASSPDRGAPYEQYF. The DNA of the CDR3 is TGTGCCAGCAGCCCGGACAGGGGGGCCCCGTACGAGCAGTACTTC.

The chain combines TRBV5-1 with TRBJ2-1; 9 nucleotides match TRBD2. The junction had 11 bases not matched to a gene; V was cut back by 0 bases and J by 1 base. The CDR3 is 19 residues long. The germline CDR1 and CDR2 sequences are SGHRS and YFSETQ. The CDR3 DNA reads as TGCGCCAGCAGCTTGGGGGGGCTAGCGGGATTTATTTCCTACAATGAGCAGTTCTTC. Protein product: CASSLGGLAGFISYNEQFF.

The chain couples TRBV6-5 to TRBJ1-2; the D gene is possibly TRBD1 (5 bases). This CDR3 spans 15 amino acids. Deletions cut 4 bases from V and 7 bases from J, with 19 bases between. Germline lookup yields CDR1 MNHEY and CDR2 SVGAGI. CDR3 protein: CASSSEQDATGGYTF. The CDR3 DNA sequence: TGTGCCAGCAGTTCGGAACAGGATGCGACCGGTGGCTACACCTTC.

The chain combines TRBV18 with TRBJ1-1, with D possibly matching TRBD1 (6 bases). The CDR3 sequence is 16 residues long. V was pared by 1 base and J by 1 base, with 13 bases between. Germline CDR1 is KGHSH and CDR2 is LQKENI. The CDR3 region is CASSPQNRAGNTEAFF. The CDR3 DNA sequence: TGTGCCAGCTCACCACAGAACAGGGCCGGGAACACTGAAGCTTTCTTT.